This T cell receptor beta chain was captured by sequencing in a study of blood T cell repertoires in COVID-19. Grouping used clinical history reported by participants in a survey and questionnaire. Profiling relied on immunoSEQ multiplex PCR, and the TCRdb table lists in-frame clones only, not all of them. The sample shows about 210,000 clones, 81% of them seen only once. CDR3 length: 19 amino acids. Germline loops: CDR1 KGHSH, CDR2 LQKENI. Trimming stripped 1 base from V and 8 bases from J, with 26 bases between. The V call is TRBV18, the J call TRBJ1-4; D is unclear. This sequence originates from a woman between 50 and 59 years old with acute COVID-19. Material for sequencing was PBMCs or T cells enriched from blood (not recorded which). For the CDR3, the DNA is TGTGCCAGCTCACCACGGCCGGACTCTGGACGAGAACTTGGGGAAAAACTGTTTTTT. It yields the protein CASSPRPDSGRELGEKLFF.